The T cell receptor beta chain under discussion was sequenced for a study of blood T cell repertoires in COVID-19. Study overall: Sites in the United States, Italy and Spain provided acute and convalescent COVID-19 samples. T cells, B-cell-depleted T cells, or PBMCs supplied cDNA or gDNA.

The CDR3 consists of 16 residues. The V gene end was trimmed by 0 bases and the J gene end by 2 bases; junction bases not matched to a gene: 7. Germline lookup yields CDR1 SNHLY and CDR2 FYNNEI. In the authors' workflow: Reference gene primers were amplified, and this amplification served to estimate nucleated cell counts. The assay was immunoSEQ multiplex PCR, and TCRdb's table has in-frame clones only and misses some. V and J calls and clone size are as listed in that table; D and trimming were resolved from the DNA. The repertoire holds fewer than 200,000 clones, with 65% to 90% as singletons. This TCR came from a middle-aged man with active or convalescent COVID-19. This chain connects TRBV2 to TRBJ2-7, with TRBD1 identical over 7 bases. The sample comprised peripheral blood. In nucleotides, the CDR3 is TGTGCCAGCAGTGAAGCCCCGACAGGGCCTCCCTACGAGCAGTACTTC. Its protein is CASSEAPTGPPYEQYF.